A single TCR beta chain is shown here with its context. Its specificity is unknown. The source of the sample is a study of cytomegalovirus exposure and HLA in healthy donors. Study findings and constraints: Later analysis identified about 18,000 TCR beta sequences associated with HLA alleles, using a false discovery rate threshold of 0.05. One variant, a missense change in DCLRE1C, was linked in a later analysis to TCR beta V- and J-gene trimming.

Trimming left V 3 bases short and J 0 bases short, with 7 bases between. Germline CDR1 is SGHNT and CDR2 is YYREEE (reference sequence). The CDR3 contains 13 residues. With 60 Vbeta and 13 Jbeta primers, the PCR was carried out. Authors' analysis steps: In a later analysis, approximately 80 million unique TCR beta chains included roughly 11 million shared by two or more donors. Profiled with immunoSEQ multiplex PCR; TCRdb holds only in-frame clones, not every one. That table supplies the V and J calls and clone size; D and trimming were determined from the DNA. The data show 130,000 to 150,000 clones, more than 65% seen once.

The chain uses TRBV5-4 and TRBJ2-7; D call uncertain. Sequencing used PBMCs. The receptor was derived from a man under 40 in good health and CMV-seropositive. CDR3 amino acids: CASSSHSSYEQYF. The CDR3, as DNA: TGTGCCAGCAGCTCCCACAGCTCCTACGAGCAGTACTTC.